The 27 T cell receptor beta chains below were found in one sample sequenced in a study of cytomegalovirus exposure and HLA in healthy donors. PCR employed 60 Vbeta and 13 Jbeta primers. The repertoire was sequenced with immunoSEQ multiplex PCR; TCRdb's copy has only in-frame clones and lacks some. The repertoire includes about 160,000 clones, 70% to 80% of them detected once, and around 4% sits in the top ten. Specimen: PBMCs. The source is a man aged 35 to 55 in good health and CMV-seronegative.

The chain combines TRBV18 with TRBJ2-7; TRBD1 aligns across 9 bases. Trimming cost V 5 bases and J 3 bases; bases outside gene matches: 5. Per germline, CDR1 KGHSH and CDR2 LQKENI. The CDR3 is 14 residues long. The CDR3 region is CASSAPGQGYEQYF. The CDR3 bases are TGTGCCAGCTCAGCGCCGGGACAGGGCTACGAGCAGTACTTC.

V gene TRBV5-4 combines with J gene TRBJ2-1; 15 bases match TRBD2. The CDR3 runs to 20 residues. Germline V lookup: CDR1 SGHNT, CDR2 YYREEE (reference sequence). The V and J ends lost 0 bases and 0 bases, in that order; junction bases with no gene match: 7. The CDR3 nucleotides are TGTGCCAGCAGCTTGGGAGTCGGGACTAGCGGGGGGAACTCCTACAATGAGCAGTTCTTC. Protein: CASSLGVGTSGGNSYNEQFF. Filled out from reference TRBV5-4 and TRBJ2-1, the complete variable domain reads ETGVTQSPTHLIKTRGQQVTLRCSSQSGHNTVSWYQQALGQGPQFIFQYYREEENGRGNFPPRFSGLQFPNYSSELNVNALELDDSALYLCASSLGVGTSGGNSYNEQFFGPGTRLTVL.

The J gene is TRBJ2-7, the V gene TRBV18, with TRBD2 as a possible D gene (6 bases). CDR1 is KGHSH and CDR2 is LQKENI in the germline V gene. The CDR3 loop spans 14 amino acids. Deletions cut 6 bases from V and 1 base from J, with 13 bases between. CDR3 protein: CASSPLGGSYEQYF. For the CDR3, the DNA is TGTGCCAGCTCCCCCCTGGGGGGATCCTACGAGCAGTACTTC.

V gene TRBV27 combines with J gene TRBJ2-3; D not certain. This CDR3 is built from 13 residues. Germline assignment: CDR1 MNHEY and CDR2 SMNVEV (reference sequence). Trimming removed 1 base at V and 5 bases at J, with 7 bases between. CDR3 in DNA: TGTGCCAGCAGTTTATGGCCCGTAGATACGCAGTATTTT. Protein sequence: CASSLWPVDTQYF.

The rearrangement links TRBV28 to TRBJ1-2, with D possibly being TRBD1 (5 bases). Per the germline V gene, CDR1 is MDHEN and CDR2 is SYDVKM. This CDR3 has 10 residues. DNA for the CDR3: TGTGCGACAGCTAACTATGGCTACACCTTC. Translation gives CATANYGYTF.

This CDR3 is CASSGQGANEKLFF. In DNA form, the CDR3 reads TGTGCCAGCAGCGGACAGGGAGCTAATGAAAAACTGTTTTTT. The chain combines TRBV9 with TRBJ1-4; 7 bases line up with TRBD1. Germline V gives CDR1 SGDLS, CDR2 YYNGEE. The CDR3 spans 14 residues. Trimming cost V 3 bases and J 3 bases; bases outside gene matches: 2.

The rearrangement joins TRBV30 to TRBJ2-3, with 11 bases matching TRBD2. V dropped 2 bases and J dropped 2; count of bases not matched to a gene: 9. CDR1 and CDR2 from the germline V gene are GTSNPN and SVGIG (reference sequence). The CDR3 contains 17 residues. Written as DNA, the CDR3 is TGTGCCTGGAGTCGGCTAGCGGGGGGTTCAAACACAGATACGCAGTATTTT. It specifies CAWSRLAGGSNTDTQYF. The complete variable domain, with remaining parts taken from reference TRBV30 and TRBJ2-3, reads SQTIHQWPATLVQPVGSPLSLECTVEGTSNPNLYWYRQAAGRGLQLLFYSVGIGQISSEVPQNLSASRPQDRQFILSSKKLLLSDSGFYLCAWSRLAGGSNTDTQYFGPGTRLTVL.

This chain's CDR3 is CAISRSGGQGSGELFF. The CDR3 region has the DNA TGTGCCATCAGTAGGTCTGGGGGACAGGGATCCGGGGAGCTGTTTTTT. The V call is TRBV10-3, the J call TRBJ2-2, with 9 bases lining up with TRBD1. V was pared by 5 bases and J by 6 bases, with 10 bases of the junction left unmatched. Germline V gives CDR1 ENHRY, CDR2 SYGVKD. There are 16 residues in the CDR3.

The chain is built from TRBV4-2 and TRBJ2-7; 8 positions agree with TRBD1. The CDR3 sequence is 15 residues long. Trimming cost V 4 bases and J 2 bases; bases outside gene matches: 7. The germline gives CDR1 LGHNA, CDR2 YNFKEQ. CDR3 in DNA: TGTGCCAGCAGCCCCATGGGGACAGGAGCCTACGAGCAGTACTTC. This translates into CASSPMGTGAYEQYF.

In its sample, this clone was seen a few times. The V call is TRBV6-5, the J call TRBJ2-1, with 8 bases lining up with TRBD2. The V gene's germline CDR1 is MNHEY and CDR2 SVGAGI. The length of the CDR3 is 14 residues. Unmatched junction bases numbered 7, after V lost 5 bases and J lost 7 bases. The CDR3 protein is CASSRSGVENEQFF. The CDR3 nucleotides are TGTGCCAGCAGTCGTAGCGGGGTCGAAAATGAGCAGTTCTTC.

V gene TRBV7-9 combines with J gene TRBJ1-2; tentative D call: TRBD1 (6 bases). Germline assignment: CDR1 SEHNR and CDR2 FQNEAQ (reference sequence). Trimming removed 3 bases from V and 5 bases from J, with 13 bases in between. The CDR3 contains 14 residues. CDR3: CASSLGDTLYGYTF. Here the CDR3 DNA reads TGTGCCAGCAGCTTGGGGGACACCCTATATGGCTACACCTTC. The full variable domain, in which reference TRBV7-9 and TRBJ1-2 provide the parts outside the CDR3, is DTGVSQNPRHKITKRGQNVTFRCDPISEHNRLYWYRQTLGQGPEFLTYFQNEAQLEKSRLLSDRFSAERPKGSFSTLEIQRTEQGDSAMYLCASSLGDTLYGYTFGSGTRLTVV.

The V call is TRBV9, the J call TRBJ2-3; 7 nucleotides line up with TRBD1. The V and J ends lost 4 bases and 2 bases, in that order; junction bases with no gene match: 10. This CDR3 has 16 amino acids. Per the germline V gene, CDR1 is SGDLS and CDR2 is YYNGEE. The CDR3 nucleotides read TGTGCCAGCAGCCCCCGGACAGGCTCTTTCACAGATACGCAGTATTTT. This encodes CASSPRTGSFTDTQYF.

The chain couples TRBV7-8 to TRBJ2-7; 11 bases line up with TRBD2. Trimming removed 3 bases from V and 3 bases from J; junction bases left unmatched: 7. The CDR3 totals 16 residues. The germline V gene has CDR1 SGHVS and CDR2 FQNEAQ. CDR3 sequence reads: CASSLPGTSGFYEQYF. In DNA form, the CDR3 reads TGTGCCAGCAGCTTGCCCGGGACTAGCGGATTCTACGAGCAGTACTTC. The full variable domain, in which reference TRBV7-8 and TRBJ2-7 provide the parts outside the CDR3, is GAGVSQSPRYKVAKRGQDVALRCDPISGHVSLFWYQQALGQGPEFLTYFQNEAQLDKSGLPSDRFFAERPEGSVSTLKIQRTQQEDSAVYLCASSLPGTSGFYEQYFGPGTRLTVT.

The genes are TRBV19 and TRBJ2-1; D is possibly TRBD2 (6 bases). Germline CDR1 LNHDA, CDR2 SQIVND (reference sequence). CDR3 size: 14 residues. The V and J ends lost 4 bases and 4 bases respectively, with 11 bases between them. The CDR3 spells CASSRGETYNEQFF. Written as DNA, the CDR3 is TGTGCCAGTAGTAGGGGGGAGACTTACAATGAGCAGTTCTTC.

The rearrangement joins TRBV5-1 to TRBJ2-7, with 7 bases aligning to TRBD1. The CDR3 has 15 amino acids. The junction had 6 bases not matched to a gene; V was cut back by 0 bases and J by 3 bases. Germline CDR1 and CDR2: SGHRS and YFSETQ. The CDR3 DNA reads TGCGCCAGCAGCTTGGAGGGGGCGCCTAACTACGAGCAGTACTTC. Its protein is CASSLEGAPNYEQYF.

The chain combines TRBV11-2 with TRBJ2-1, with no clear D. Germline loops: CDR1 SGHAT, CDR2 FQNNGV. The CDR3 is 16 amino acids. V was cut by 0 bases and J by 0 bases, with 9 bases left in between. The CDR3 loop reads CASSLDRPSSYNEQFF. Written as DNA, the CDR3 is TGTGCCAGCAGCTTAGATCGTCCCAGCTCCTACAATGAGCAGTTCTTC.

The V and J genes are TRBV6-1 and TRBJ2-1; no reliable D call. V was pared by 6 bases and J by 0 bases, with 12 bases between. In germline, CDR1 is MNHNS, CDR2 SASEGT. The CDR3 is 15 residues long. CDR3 in amino acids: CASSPRGSSYNEQFF. The CDR3 bases are TGTGCCAGCAGCCCCCGAGGTAGCTCCTACAATGAGCAGTTCTTC.

The gene calls are TRBV28 and TRBJ2-7, with D tentatively TRBD1 (5 bases). The germline CDR1 and CDR2 sequences are MDHEN and SYDVKM. The V end lost 3 bases, the J end lost 12 bases, and 12 bases lay between the germline ends. This CDR3 is 11 amino acids long. The CDR3: CASSFRVYWYF. The CDR3, as DNA: TGTGCCAGCAGTTTCAGGGTCTATTGGTACTTC.

The chain joins TRBV6-5 to TRBJ1-5, with a possible D match to TRBD1 (6 bases). Looked up from germline, CDR1 is MNHEY and CDR2 is SVGAGI. This CDR3 has 13 residues. The ends were cut back, 5 bases at V and 6 bases at J, with 11 bases in the middle. CDR3 protein: CASSRTGTQPQHF. In DNA, the CDR3 is TGTGCCAGCAGTCGAACAGGGACTCAGCCCCAGCATTTT.

The chain joins TRBV27 to TRBJ2-2; D not resolved. CDR1 is MNHEY and CDR2 is SMNVEV in the germline V gene (reference sequence). Trimming shortened V by 1 base and J by 2 bases, and 5 bases separated the two germline ends. CDR3 length: 14 residues. CDR3 DNA sequence: TGTGCCAGCAGTTTATTGGCCAACACCGGGGAGCTGTTTTTT. Translating gives CASSLLANTGELFF.

This clone has only a few counts. This chain connects TRBV6-5 to TRBJ1-1; the D gene is possibly TRBD1 (6 bases). The CDR3 consists of 13 residues. In germline, CDR1 is MNHEY, CDR2 SVGAGI. V lost 8 bases and J lost 10, with 20 bases in between. DNA for the CDR3: TGTGCCAGCCAAGGGATGGGGGCGAGTGGAGCTTTCTTT. It encodes CASQGMGASGAFF.

The gene calls are TRBV5-5 and TRBJ1-1; 7 bases match TRBD1. With 5 bases clipped from V and 4 bases from J, the junction kept 5 bases outside the gene matches. This CDR3 has 13 residues. The germline CDR1 and CDR2 sequences are SGHKS and YYEKEE (reference sequence). CDR3 loop: CASRPGGGTEAFF. The CDR3 region has the DNA TGTGCCAGCAGGCCAGGGGGTGGCACTGAAGCTTTCTTT.

Written as DNA, the CDR3 is TGTGCCAGCAGTTCTCCCGGGACTAGCGGGGTTGAGCAGTTCTTC. This encodes CASSSPGTSGVEQFF. The chain uses TRBV6-5 and TRBJ2-1, with 13 bases matching TRBD2. Trimming cost V 4 bases and J 9 bases; bases outside gene matches: 6. This CDR3 is 15 amino acids long. Germline V gene data show CDR1 as MNHEY and CDR2 as SVGAGI.

This clone was detected only a few times. The V gene is TRBV7-3, the J gene TRBJ1-1, with a tentative D call TRBD1 (6 bases). Germline V CDR1 and CDR2: SGHTA, FQGTGA. There are 12 residues in the CDR3. Trimming removed 4 bases from V and 7 bases from J, with 10 bases in between. This chain's CDR3 is CASSSDSLEAFF. DNA for the CDR3: TGTGCCAGCAGCTCGGACAGCCTTGAAGCTTTCTTT.

V gene TRBV30 combines with J gene TRBJ1-1; the D gene is possibly TRBD1 (6 bases). This CDR3 contains 13 residues. The V gene's germline CDR1 is GTSNPN and CDR2 SVGIG (reference sequence). V was clipped by 5 bases and J by 0 bases, with 10 bases between them. The chain's CDR3 is CAWGGQLNTEAFF. CDR3 bases: TGTGCCTGGGGTGGACAGCTGAACACTGAAGCTTTCTTT.

This clone has more than one count but fewer than ten. This rearrangement joins TRBV5-4 to TRBJ2-3; tentatively, D is TRBD1 (6 bases). This CDR3 contains 18 residues. The germline V gene has CDR1 SGHNT and CDR2 YYREEE (reference sequence). Trimming left V 4 bases short and J 4 bases short, with 25 bases between. The CDR3 region has the DNA TGTGCCAGCAGCGCTGGGGGCAGGCACGAATTACGTCCAGATACGCAGTATTTT. Translating gives CASSAGGRHELRPDTQYF.

CDR3 loop: CAISKSGGDTQYF. CDR3 coding DNA: TGTGCCATCAGTAAATCAGGGGGAGATACGCAGTATTTT. The rearrangement joins TRBV10-3 to TRBJ2-3, with 7 bases lining up with TRBD1. This CDR3 is built from 13 residues. Trimming at V came to 5 bases and at J to 5 bases, leaving 4 bases not matched to a gene. Germline CDR1 ENHRY, CDR2 SYGVKD.